This T cell receptor beta chain was recorded in a study of blood T cell repertoires in COVID-19 (dated by TCRdb to the early 2020s). Describing the broader study: Collaborator samples came from the United States, Italy and Spain and covered acute and convalescent phases of COVID-19. The prospective study material was composed of cDNA or gDNA derived from T cells, B-cell-depleted T cells, or PBMCs. The dataset comprised deeply sampled blood TCRbeta repertoires from subjects exposed to, actively infected with, or recovered from COVID-19. The repertoires were released in a freely available public database meant as a resource for research on the immune response to SARS-CoV-2. The samples were drawn from the first 160 participants of the ongoing ImmuneRACE study and from 1,200 or so subjects provided by 6 global collaborators. Nearly every sample came with metadata listing a de-identified subject ID, COVID-19 status, age in years and sex. Where available, HLA class I and class II types were taken from metadata supplied by the sample provider and were not determined by assay-based typing. Overall study results and their limits: The quantity of clinical and demographic metadata differed by source and by participant and was supplied without curation.

From the cysteine through the phenylalanine, the CDR3 covers 15 amino acids. Only the CDR3 region is kept as DNA, spanning 45 bases read in frame from base 1. Between the V and J ends, shortened by 0 bases and 6 bases respectively, the junction contains 12 bases. The germline V gene gives CDR1 as MGHRA and CDR2 as YSYEKL. The collaborating institutions used their own protocols to collect whole blood in K2EDTA tubes. For TCRbeta analysis, collaborators shipped samples in one of three forms: frozen whole blood, isolated PBMCs, or DNA extracted from either of those sample types. The immunoSEQ Assay, a bias-controlled multiplex PCR, was used to amplify TCRbeta CDR3 regions from genomic DNA. The paper's data handling went like this. Nucleated cell counts per sample were estimated from amplification of reference gene primers within the assay. Sequence reads were collapsed and filtered to measure the absolute abundance of every unique TCRbeta CDR3 rearrangement. For each sample, productive Simpson clonality was calculated by taking the square root of Simpson's diversity index across productive rearrangements. Imported from immuneACCESS, the table was reduced by TCRdb to in-frame sequences with V and J called. These copies leave out some clones; in studies compared against another copy, an unresolved V gene accounts for under half, and the cause of the remainder is not known. That table is the source of V, J and clone size, and D and trimming were worked out from the DNA. This sample has 67,000 or so clones in its table, and more than 75% of those were observed once. Of the sample, approximately 0.8% is held by the ten largest clones.

This clone was detected once. Its antigen remains unidentified. Base qualities are missing; no much larger clone stands one base away. The receptor was isolated from a woman between 65 and 79 years old with acute or convalescent COVID-19. Input material: peripheral blood. The sequence is built from TRBV4-1 and TRBJ1-5; the D gene identity is not certain. The CDR3 region has the sequence CASSQDLGSSQPQHF. The nucleotides are TGCGCCAGCAGCCAAGATCTAGGGAGTTCTCAGCCCCAGCATTTT.